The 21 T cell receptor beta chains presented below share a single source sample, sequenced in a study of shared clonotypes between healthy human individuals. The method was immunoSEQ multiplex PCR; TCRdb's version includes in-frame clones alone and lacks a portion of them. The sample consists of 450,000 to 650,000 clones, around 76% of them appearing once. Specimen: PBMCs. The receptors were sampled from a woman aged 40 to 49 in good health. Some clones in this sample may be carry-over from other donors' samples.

Here the CDR3 DNA reads TGTGCCAGCAGGCGGGACTCGCGCACAGATACGCAGTATTTT. Translating gives CASRRDSRTDTQYF. The V and J genes are TRBV2 and TRBJ2-3, with D perhaps TRBD2 (6 bases). Trimming pared 6 bases from V and 1 base from J, leaving 11 bases between. The CDR3 has 14 amino acids. The germline V gene has CDR1 SNHLY and CDR2 FYNNEI.

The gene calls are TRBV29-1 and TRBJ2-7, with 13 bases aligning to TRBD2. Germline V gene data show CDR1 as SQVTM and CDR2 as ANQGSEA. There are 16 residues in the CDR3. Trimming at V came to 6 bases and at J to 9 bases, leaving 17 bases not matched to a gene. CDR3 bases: TGCAGCGTCGGAGGACTAGCGGGAGAGTCTGGGGATGGGCAGTACTTC. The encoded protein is CSVGGLAGESGDGQYF.

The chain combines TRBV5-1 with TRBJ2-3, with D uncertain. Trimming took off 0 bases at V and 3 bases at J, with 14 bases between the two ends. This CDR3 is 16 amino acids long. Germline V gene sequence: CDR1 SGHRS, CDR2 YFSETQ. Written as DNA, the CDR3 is TGCGCCAGCAGCTTGGAGCAGCCGTTTAGGACAGATACGCAGTATTTT. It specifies CASSLEQPFRTDTQYF.

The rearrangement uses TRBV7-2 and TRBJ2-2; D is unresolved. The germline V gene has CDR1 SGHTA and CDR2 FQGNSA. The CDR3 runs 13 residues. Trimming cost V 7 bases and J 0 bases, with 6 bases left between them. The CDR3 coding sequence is TGTGCCAGCACCGTCCCGAACACCGGGGAGCTGTTTTTT. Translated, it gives CASTVPNTGELFF.

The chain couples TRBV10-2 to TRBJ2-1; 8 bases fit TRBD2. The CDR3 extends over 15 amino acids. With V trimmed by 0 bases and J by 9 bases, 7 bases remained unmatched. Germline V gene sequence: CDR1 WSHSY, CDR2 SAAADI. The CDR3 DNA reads TGCGCCAGCAGTGAGTCGACGGGAGGGGTTCTTGAGCAGTTCTTC. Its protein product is CASSESTGGVLEQFF.

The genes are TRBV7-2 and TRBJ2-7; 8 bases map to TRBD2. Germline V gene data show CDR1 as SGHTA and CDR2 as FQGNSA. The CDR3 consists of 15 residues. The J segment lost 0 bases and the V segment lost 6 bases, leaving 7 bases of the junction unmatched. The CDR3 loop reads CASRSSGSLSYEQYF. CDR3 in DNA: TGTGCCAGCAGATCCAGCGGGAGCCTCTCCTACGAGCAGTACTTC.

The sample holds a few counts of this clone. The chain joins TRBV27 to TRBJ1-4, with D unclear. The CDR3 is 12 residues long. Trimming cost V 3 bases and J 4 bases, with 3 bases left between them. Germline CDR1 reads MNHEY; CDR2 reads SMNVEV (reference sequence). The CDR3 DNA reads TGTGCCAGCAGTTTCCTTAATGAAAAACTGTTTTTT. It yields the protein CASSFLNEKLFF.

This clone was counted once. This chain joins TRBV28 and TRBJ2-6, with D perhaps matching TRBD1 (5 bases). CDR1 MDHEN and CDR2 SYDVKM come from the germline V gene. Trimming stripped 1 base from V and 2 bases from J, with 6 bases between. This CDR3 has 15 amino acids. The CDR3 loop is CASSLLGAGANVLTF. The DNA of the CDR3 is TGTGCCAGCAGTTTATTAGGGGCTGGGGCCAACGTCCTGACTTTC.

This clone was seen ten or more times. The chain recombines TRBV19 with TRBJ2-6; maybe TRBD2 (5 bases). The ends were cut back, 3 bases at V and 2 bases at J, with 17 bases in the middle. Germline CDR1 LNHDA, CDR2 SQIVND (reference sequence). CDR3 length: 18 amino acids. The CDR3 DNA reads TGTGCCAGTAGTATCCCAGGACGGCGGGCAGCTGGGGCCAACGTCCTGACTTTC. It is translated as CASSIPGRRAAGANVLTF.

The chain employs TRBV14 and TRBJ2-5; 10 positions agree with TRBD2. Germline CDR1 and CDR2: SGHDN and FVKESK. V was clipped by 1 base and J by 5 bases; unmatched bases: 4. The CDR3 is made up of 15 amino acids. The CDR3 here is CASSQVLAGAETQYF. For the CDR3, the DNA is TGTGCCAGCAGCCAAGTTCTAGCGGGAGCCGAGACCCAGTACTTC. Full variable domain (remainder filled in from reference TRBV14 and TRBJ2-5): EAGVTQFPSHSVIEKGQTVTLRCDPISGHDNLYWYRRVMGKEIKFLLHFVKESKQDESGMPNNRFLAERTGGTYSTLKVQPAELEDSGVYFCASSQVLAGAETQYFGPGTRLLVL.

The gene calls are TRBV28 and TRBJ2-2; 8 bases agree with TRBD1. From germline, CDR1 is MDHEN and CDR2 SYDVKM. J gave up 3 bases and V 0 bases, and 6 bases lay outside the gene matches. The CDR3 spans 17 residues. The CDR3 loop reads CASSLWLGQDYTGELFF. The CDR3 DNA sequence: TGTGCCAGCAGTTTATGGCTGGGACAGGATTACACCGGGGAGCTGTTTTTT.

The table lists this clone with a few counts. CDR3 in amino acids: CASSIWVGTEAFF. CDR3 DNA sequence: TGCGCCAGCAGTATATGGGTCGGCACTGAAGCTTTCTTT. This chain uses TRBV5-1 with TRBJ1-1; D not resolved. This CDR3 is 13 amino acids long. The germline V and J ends were trimmed by 5 bases and 4 bases, with 12 bases remaining between them. Looked up from germline, CDR1 is SGHRS and CDR2 is YFSETQ.

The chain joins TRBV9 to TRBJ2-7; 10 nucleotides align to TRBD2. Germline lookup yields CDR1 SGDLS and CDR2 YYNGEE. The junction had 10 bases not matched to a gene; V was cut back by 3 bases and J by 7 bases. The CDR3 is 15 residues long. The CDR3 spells CASSAKREGLGEQYF. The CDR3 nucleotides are TGTGCCAGCAGCGCTAAGCGGGAGGGCCTAGGGGAGCAGTACTTC.

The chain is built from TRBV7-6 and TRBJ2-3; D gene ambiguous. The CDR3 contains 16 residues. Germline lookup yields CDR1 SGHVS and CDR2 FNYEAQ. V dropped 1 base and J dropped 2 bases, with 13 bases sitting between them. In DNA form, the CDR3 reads TGTGCCAGCAGCTTAGAGGTGGCAGTGCCCACAGATACGCAGTATTTT. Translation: CASSLEVAVPTDTQYF. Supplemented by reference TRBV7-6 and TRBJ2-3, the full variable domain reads GAGVSQSPRYKVTKRGQDVALRCDPISGHVSLYWYRQALGQGPEFLTYFNYEAQQDKSGLPNDRFSAERPEGSISTLTIQRTEQRDSAMYRCASSLEVAVPTDTQYFGPGTRLTVL.

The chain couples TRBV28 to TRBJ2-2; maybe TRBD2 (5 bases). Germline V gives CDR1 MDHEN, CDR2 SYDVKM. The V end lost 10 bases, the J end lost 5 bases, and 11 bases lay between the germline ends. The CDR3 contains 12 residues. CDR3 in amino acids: CATTSGTGELFF. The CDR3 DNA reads TGTGCCACCACCTCGGGGACCGGGGAGCTGTTTTTT. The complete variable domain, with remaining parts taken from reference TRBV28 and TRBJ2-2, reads DVKVTQSSRYLVKRTGEKVFLECVQDMDHENMFWYRQDPGLGLRLIYFSYDVKMKEKGDIPEGYSVSREKKERFSLILESASTNQTSMYLCATTSGTGELFFGEGSRLTVL.

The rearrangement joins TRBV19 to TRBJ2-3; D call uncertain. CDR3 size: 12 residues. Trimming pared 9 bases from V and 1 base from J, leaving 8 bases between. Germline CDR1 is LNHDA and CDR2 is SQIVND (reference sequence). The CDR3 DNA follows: TGTGCCAGAGGGCCACGCACAGATACGCAGTATTTT. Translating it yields CARGPRTDTQYF.

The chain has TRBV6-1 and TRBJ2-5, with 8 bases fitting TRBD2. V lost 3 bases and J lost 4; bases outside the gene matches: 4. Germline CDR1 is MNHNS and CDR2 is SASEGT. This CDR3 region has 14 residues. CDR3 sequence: CASSESGSRETQYF. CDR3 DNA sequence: TGTGCCAGCAGTGAGAGCGGGAGCCGAGAGACCCAGTACTTC.

Here the CDR3 DNA reads TGTGCCAGCAGTGAAGCAAGGACAGGGGGCAGTGGCTACACCTTC. Residues: CASSEARTGGSGYTF. The chain is built from TRBV6-1 and TRBJ1-2, with 11 bases lining up with TRBD1. This CDR3 is built from 15 residues. V gave up 0 bases and J gave up 7 bases; unmatched junction bases: 4. In germline, CDR1 is MNHNS, CDR2 SASEGT.

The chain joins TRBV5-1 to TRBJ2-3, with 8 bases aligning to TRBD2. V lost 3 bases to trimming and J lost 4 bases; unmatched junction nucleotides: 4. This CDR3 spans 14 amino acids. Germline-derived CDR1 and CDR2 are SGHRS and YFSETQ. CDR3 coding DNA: TGCGCCAGCAGCTCAGCGGGAGCTGCAGATACGCAGTATTTT. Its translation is CASSSAGAADTQYF.

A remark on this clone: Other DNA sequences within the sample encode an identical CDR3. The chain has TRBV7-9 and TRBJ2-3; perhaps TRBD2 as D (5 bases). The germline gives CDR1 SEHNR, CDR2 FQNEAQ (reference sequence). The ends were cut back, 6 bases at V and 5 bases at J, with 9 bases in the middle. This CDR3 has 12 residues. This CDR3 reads CASSPSGDTQYF. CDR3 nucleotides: TGTGCCAGCAGTCCAAGCGGAGATACGCAGTATTTT. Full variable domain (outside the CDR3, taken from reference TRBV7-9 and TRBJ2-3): DTGVSQNPRHKITKRGQNVTFRCDPISEHNRLYWYRQTLGQGPEFLTYFQNEAQLEKSRLLSDRFSAERPKGSFSTLEIQRTEQGDSAMYLCASSPSGDTQYFGPGTRLTVL.

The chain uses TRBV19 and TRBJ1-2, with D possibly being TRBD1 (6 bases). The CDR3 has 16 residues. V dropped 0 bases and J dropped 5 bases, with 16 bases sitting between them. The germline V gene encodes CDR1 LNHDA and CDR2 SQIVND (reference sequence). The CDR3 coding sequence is TGTGCCAGTAGTATAGATCGCGGACAGAGGCGGTATGGCTACACCTTC. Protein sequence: CASSIDRGQRRYGYTF.